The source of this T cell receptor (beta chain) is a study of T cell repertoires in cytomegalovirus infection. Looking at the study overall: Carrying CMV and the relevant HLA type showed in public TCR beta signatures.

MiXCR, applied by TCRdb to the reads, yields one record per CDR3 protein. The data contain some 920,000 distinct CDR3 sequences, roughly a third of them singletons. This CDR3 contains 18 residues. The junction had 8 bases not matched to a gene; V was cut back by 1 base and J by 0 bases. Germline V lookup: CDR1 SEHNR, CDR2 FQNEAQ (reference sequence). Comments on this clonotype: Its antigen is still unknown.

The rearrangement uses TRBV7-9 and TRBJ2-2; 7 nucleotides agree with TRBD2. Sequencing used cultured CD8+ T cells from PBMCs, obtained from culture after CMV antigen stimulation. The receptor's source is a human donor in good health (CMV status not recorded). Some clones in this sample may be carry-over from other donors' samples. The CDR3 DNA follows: TGTGCCAGCAGCTTAGGGATCGGACGGGGGGCGAACACCGGGGAGCTGTTTTTT. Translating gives CASSLGIGRGANTGELFF.